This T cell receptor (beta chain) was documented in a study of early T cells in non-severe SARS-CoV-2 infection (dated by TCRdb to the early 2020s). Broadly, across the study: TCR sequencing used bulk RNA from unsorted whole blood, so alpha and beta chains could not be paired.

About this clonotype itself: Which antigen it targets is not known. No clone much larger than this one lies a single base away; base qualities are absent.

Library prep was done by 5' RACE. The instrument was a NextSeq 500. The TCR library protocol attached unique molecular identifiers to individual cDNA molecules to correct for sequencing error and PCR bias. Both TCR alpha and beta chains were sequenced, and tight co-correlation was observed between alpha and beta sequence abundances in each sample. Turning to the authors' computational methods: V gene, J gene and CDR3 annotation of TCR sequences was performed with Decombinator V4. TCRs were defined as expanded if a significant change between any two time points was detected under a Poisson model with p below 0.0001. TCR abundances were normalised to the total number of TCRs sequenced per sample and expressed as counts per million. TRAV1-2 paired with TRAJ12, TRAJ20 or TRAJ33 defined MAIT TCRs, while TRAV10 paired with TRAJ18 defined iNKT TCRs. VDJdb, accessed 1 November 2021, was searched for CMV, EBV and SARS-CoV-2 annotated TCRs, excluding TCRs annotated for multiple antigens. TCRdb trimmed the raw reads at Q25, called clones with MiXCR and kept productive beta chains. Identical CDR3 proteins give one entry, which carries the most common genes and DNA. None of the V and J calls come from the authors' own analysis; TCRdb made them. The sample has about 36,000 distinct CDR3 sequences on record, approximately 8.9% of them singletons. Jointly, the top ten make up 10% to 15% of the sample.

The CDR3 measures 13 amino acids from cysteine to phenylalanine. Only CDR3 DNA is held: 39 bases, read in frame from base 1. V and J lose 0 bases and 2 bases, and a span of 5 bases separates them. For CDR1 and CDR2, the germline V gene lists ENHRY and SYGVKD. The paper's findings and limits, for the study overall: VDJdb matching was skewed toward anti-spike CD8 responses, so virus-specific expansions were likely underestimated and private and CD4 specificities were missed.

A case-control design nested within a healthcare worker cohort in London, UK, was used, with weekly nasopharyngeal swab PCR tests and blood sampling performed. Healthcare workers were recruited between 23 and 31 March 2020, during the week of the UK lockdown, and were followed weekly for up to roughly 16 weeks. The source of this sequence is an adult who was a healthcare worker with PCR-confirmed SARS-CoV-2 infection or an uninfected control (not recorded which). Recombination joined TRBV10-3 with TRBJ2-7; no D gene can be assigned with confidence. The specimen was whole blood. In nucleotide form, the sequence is TGTGCCATCAGTGAGTCGACCACCTACGAGCAGTACTTC. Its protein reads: CAISESTTYEQYF.